This T cell receptor (beta chain) was sequenced in a study of Graves' ophthalmopathy and Graves' hyperthyroidism. Study summary: Peripheral blood was collected at initial diagnosis, before any treatment.

This clonotype was counted many times. The PBMCs originated from more than 8 ml of fresh peripheral blood. Trimming took 0 bases from V and 5 from J; bases not matched to a gene: 8. CDR3 length equals 15 residues. Per the germline V gene, CDR1 is SGHRS and CDR2 is YFSETQ. Transcripts of RNA were the source for amplifying TCR beta CDR3 regions. The library came from an HTBI-primed first-round RT-PCR and a second-round multiplex PCR. TCRdb re-called the multiplex PCR reads through MiXCR, storing one row per CDR3 protein. This sample has hundreds of thousands of distinct CDR3 sequences, with roughly 21% found just once.

Input material: peripheral blood. This receptor was identified in a woman aged 18 to 35 with stable Graves' hyperthyroidism. The J gene is TRBJ2-7, the V gene TRBV5-1; 7 bases align to TRBD2. The CDR3 reads CASSLGLAAGHEQYF. Here the CDR3 DNA reads TGCGCCAGCAGCTTGGGGCTAGCGGCGGGCCACGAGCAGTACTTC. The full variable domain, its missing parts supplied by reference TRBV5-1 and TRBJ2-7, is KAGVTQTPRYLIKTRGQQVTLSCSPISGHRSVSWYQQTPGQGLQFLFEYFSETQRNKGNFPGRFSGRQFSNSRSEMNVSTLELGDSALYLCASSLGLAAGHEQYFGPGTRLTVT.